Listed here is a single TCR beta chain. The antigen is undetermined. Method: immunoSEQ multiplex PCR; TCRdb's copy keeps in-frame clones and lacks some. The sample holds under 300,000 clones, 70% seen once. The V gene's germline CDR1 is MDHEN and CDR2 SYDVKM. The ends were cut back, 10 bases at V and 0 bases at J, with 10 bases in the middle. There are 12 residues in the CDR3. The data stem from a study of cytotoxic CD8 clonotypes in ibrutinib-treated CLL. Notes on the study in general: In sustained-remission versus progressing patients, sampling times differed.

Sequencing used PBMCs, obtained after 24 months of ibrutinib treatment. The TCR originated in a human donor with chronic lymphocytic leukemia. The V and J genes are TRBV28 and TRBJ2-7, with D possibly matching TRBD1 (6 bases). The CDR3 protein is CANADSSYEQYF. For the CDR3, the DNA is TGTGCCAACGCGGACAGCTCCTACGAGCAGTACTTC.